This T cell receptor beta chain was sequenced for a study of blood T cell repertoires in COVID-19. As for the study in general: From the United States, Italy and Spain came samples of acute and convalescent COVID-19.

Some clones are missing from TCRdb's copy, which holds only in-frame ones; the method was immunoSEQ multiplex PCR. The sample gives 150,000 to 200,000 clones, roughly 90% of which show up once; 18% is in the top ten. The sample was peripheral blood. This receptor was identified in a man aged 55 to 70 with active or convalescent COVID-19.

The CDR3 coding sequence is TGTGCCAGTAGTATAGGCCTCAGGGGGAGCCTATCTGGAAACACCATATATTTT. It specifies CASSIGLRGSLSGNTIYF. J is TRBJ1-3 and V is TRBV19, with 7 bases fitting TRBD1. The CDR3 length is 18 residues. J was trimmed by 1 base and V by 1 base; bases with no gene match: 10. The germline V gene encodes CDR1 LNHDA and CDR2 SQIVND (reference sequence).